Below, one TCR beta chain is given with its context. Its antigen remains unknown. The sample originates from a study of cytomegalovirus exposure and HLA in healthy donors. Regarding the study as a whole: In vitro experiments confirmed that three CMV-associated chains were specific for CMV antigens. Using the classifier, cytomegalovirus status was reportedly diagnosed with high specificity and sensitivity.

V dropped 8 bases and J dropped 5; count of bases not matched to a gene: 9. This CDR3 is built from 14 residues. Per the germline V gene, CDR1 is MDHEN and CDR2 is SYDVKM. Clones were read by immunoSEQ multiplex PCR, and TCRdb kept only the in-frame ones, dropping some. The sample lists 150,000 to 200,000 clones; around nine tenths were seen once. V usage is TRBV28 and J usage is TRBJ2-7, with 10 bases aligning to TRBD1. The sequenced sample consisted of PBMCs. The sequence came from a man aged 25-40 years in good health and CMV-seropositive. DNA of the CDR3: TGTGCCAGCTCTCGGGGGACAGGGGACAACGAGCAGTACTTC. Its protein is CASSRGTGDNEQYF.